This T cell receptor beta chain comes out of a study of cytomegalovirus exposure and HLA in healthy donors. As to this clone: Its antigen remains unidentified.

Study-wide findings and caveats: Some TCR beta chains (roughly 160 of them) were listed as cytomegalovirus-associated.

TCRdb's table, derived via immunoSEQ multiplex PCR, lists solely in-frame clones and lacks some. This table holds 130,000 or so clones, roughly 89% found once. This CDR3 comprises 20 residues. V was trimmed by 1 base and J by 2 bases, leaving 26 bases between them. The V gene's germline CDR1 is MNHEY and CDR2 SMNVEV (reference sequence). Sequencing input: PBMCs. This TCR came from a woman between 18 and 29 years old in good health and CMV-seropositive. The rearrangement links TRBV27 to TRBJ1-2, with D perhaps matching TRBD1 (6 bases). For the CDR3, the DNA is TGTGCCAGCAGTTTATTTGCGAGTGAGGACAGAACTCTGTTAAACTATGGCTACACCTTC. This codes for CASSLFASEDRTLLNYGYTF.